This T cell receptor (beta chain) was retrieved from a study of radiotherapy plus CTLA-4 blockade in lung cancer. This table comes from immunoSEQ multiplex PCR, and its TCRdb copy is limited to in-frame clones, with some not included. Here the sample spans about 40,000 clones, about 86% being singletons. Germline CDR1 and CDR2: LNHDA and SQIVND (reference sequence). This CDR3 has 17 residues. Germline trimming cut 5 bases from V and 4 bases from J; bases unmatched to any gene: 14. The sequenced sample was peripheral blood, obtained from a patient treated with radiotherapy plus ipilimumab. This sequence originates from a human donor with non-small cell lung cancer whose response to radiotherapy plus ipilimumab could not be evaluated. The rearrangement joins TRBV19 to TRBJ2-5; 9 nucleotides agree with TRBD2. CDR3 sequence reads: CASSVSVAGEGGETQYF. For the CDR3, the DNA is TGTGCCAGTAGTGTTTCTGTAGCGGGAGAAGGGGGAGAGACCCAGTACTTC.